This T cell receptor beta chain was sequenced for a study of blood T cell repertoires in COVID-19. Across the study: The United States, Italy and Spain were the sources of the acute and convalescent COVID-19 samples. Sample material is recorded as cDNA or gDNA derived from T cells, B-cell-depleted T cells, or PBMCs.

The authors' processing: From reference gene primer amplification, estimates of nucleated cell counts were derived. Clones were read by immunoSEQ multiplex PCR, and TCRdb kept only the in-frame ones, dropping some. That table furnishes V, J and clone size, whereas the DNA furnished D and trimming. Of about 83,000 clones listed, around 80% are singletons. The germline V gene has CDR1 ENHRY and CDR2 SYGVKD. V shed 0 bases and J shed 6 bases, with 9 bases lying between them. CDR3 length: 14 amino acids. The clonotype comes from a woman at least 80 years old with acute or convalescent COVID-19. The specimen sequenced was peripheral blood. V gene TRBV10-3 combines with J gene TRBJ2-1; D gene ambiguous. The CDR3 reads CAISESWSTNEQFF. The CDR3 nucleotides are TGTGCCATCAGTGAGTCGTGGAGTACCAATGAGCAGTTCTTC.